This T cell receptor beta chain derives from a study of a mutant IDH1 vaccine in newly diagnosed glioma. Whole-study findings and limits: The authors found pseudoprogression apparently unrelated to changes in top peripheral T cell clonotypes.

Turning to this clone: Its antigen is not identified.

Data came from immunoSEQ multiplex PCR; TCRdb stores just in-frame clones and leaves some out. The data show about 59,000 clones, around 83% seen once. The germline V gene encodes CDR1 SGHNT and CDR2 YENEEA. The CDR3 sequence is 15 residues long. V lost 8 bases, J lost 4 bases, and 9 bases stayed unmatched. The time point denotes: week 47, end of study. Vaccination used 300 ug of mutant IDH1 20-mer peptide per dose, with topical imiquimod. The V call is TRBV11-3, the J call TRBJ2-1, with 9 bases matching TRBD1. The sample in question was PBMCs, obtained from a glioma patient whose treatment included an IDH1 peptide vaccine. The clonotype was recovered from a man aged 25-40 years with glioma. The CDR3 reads CASSLDRGLYNEQFF. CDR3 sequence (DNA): TGTGCCAGCTCCCTGGACAGGGGCCTATACAATGAGCAGTTCTTC. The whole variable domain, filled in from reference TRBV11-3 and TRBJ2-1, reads EAGVVQSPRYKIIEKKQPVAFWCNPISGHNTLYWYLQNLGQGPELLIRYENEEAVDDSQLPKDRFSAERLKGVDSTLKIQPAELGDSAVYLCASSLDRGLYNEQFFGPGTRLTVL.